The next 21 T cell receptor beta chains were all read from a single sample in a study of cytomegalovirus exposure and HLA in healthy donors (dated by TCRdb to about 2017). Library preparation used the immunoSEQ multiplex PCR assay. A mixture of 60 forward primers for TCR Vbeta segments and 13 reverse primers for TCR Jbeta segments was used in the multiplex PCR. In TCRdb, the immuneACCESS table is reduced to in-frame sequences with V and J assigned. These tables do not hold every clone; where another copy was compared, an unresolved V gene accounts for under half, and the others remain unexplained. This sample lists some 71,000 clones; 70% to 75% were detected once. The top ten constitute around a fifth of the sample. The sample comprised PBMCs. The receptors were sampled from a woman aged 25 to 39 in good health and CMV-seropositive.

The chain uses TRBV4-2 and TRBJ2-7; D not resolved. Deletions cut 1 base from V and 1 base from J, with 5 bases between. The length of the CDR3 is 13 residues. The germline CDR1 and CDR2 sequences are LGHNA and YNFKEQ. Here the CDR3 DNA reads TGTGCCAGCAGCCAAGTCGGGTCCTACGAGCAGTACTTC. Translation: CASSQVGSYEQYF.

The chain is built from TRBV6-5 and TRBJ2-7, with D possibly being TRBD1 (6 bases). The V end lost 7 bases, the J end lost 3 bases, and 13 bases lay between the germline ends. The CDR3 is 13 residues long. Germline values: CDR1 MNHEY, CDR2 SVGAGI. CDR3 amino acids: CASKVTGHYEQYF. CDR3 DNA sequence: TGTGCCAGCAAAGTAACAGGGCACTACGAGCAGTACTTC.

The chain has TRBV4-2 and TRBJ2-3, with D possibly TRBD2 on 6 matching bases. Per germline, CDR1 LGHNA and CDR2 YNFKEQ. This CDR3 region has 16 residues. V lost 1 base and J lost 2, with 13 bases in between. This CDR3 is CASSQGSSVVTDTQYF. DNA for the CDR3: TGTGCCAGCAGCCAAGGGTCTAGCGTTGTCACAGATACGCAGTATTTT.

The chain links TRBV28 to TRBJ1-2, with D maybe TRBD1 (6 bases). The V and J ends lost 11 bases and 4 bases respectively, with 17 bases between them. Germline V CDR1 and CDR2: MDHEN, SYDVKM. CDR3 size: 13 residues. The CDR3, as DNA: TGTGCCGGGGGCTCTGGGACCTTCTATGGCTACACCTTC. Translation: CAGGSGTFYGYTF.

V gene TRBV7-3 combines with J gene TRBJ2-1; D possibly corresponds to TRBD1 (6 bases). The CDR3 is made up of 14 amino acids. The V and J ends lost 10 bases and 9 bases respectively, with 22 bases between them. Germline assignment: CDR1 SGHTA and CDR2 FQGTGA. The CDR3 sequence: CATQGGVLFSEQFF. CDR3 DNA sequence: TGTGCCACCCAAGGGGGAGTCCTATTCAGTGAGCAGTTCTTC.

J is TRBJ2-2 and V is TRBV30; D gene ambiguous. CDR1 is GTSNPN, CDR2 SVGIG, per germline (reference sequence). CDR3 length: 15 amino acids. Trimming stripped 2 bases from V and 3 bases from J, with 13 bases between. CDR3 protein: CAWSTGGGYTGELFF. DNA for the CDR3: TGTGCCTGGAGTACGGGTGGCGGCTACACCGGGGAGCTGTTTTTT. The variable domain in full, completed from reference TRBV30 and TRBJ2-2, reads SQTIHQWPATLVQPVGSPLSLECTVEGTSNPNLYWYRQAAGRGLQLLFYSVGIGQISSEVPQNLSASRPQDRQFILSSKKLLLSDSGFYLCAWSTGGGYTGELFFGEGSRLTVL.

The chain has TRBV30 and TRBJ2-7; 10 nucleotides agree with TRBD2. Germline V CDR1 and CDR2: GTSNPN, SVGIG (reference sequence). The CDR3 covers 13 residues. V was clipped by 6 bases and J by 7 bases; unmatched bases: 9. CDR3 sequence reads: CACVAGGLGEQYF. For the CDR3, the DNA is TGTGCCTGCGTAGCGGGAGGTCTGGGTGAGCAGTACTTC. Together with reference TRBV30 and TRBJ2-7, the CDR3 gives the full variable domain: SQTIHQWPATLVQPVGSPLSLECTVEGTSNPNLYWYRQAAGRGLQLLFYSVGIGQISSEVPQNLSASRPQDRQFILSSKKLLLSDSGFYLCACVAGGLGEQYFGPGTRLTVT.

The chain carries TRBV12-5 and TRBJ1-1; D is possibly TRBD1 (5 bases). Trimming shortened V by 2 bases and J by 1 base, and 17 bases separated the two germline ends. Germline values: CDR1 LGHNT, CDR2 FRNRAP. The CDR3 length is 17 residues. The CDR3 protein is CASGLSGDHEENTEAFF. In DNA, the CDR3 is TGTGCTAGTGGTTTGTCGGGGGATCACGAAGAGAACACTGAAGCTTTCTTT.

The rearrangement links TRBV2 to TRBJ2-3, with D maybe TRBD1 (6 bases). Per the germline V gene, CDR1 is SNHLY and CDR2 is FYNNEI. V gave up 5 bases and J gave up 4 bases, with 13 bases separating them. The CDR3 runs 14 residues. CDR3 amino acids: CASSRDTTPDTQYF. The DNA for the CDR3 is TGTGCCAGCAGTAGGGACACCACGCCAGATACGCAGTATTTT.

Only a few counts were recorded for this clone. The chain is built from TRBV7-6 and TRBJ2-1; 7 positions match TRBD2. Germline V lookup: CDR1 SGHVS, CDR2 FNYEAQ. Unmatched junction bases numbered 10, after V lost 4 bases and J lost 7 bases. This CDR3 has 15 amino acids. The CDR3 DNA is TGTGCCAGCAGCTCCGGGACTACCGCACCGAATGAGCAGTTCTTC. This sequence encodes CASSSGTTAPNEQFF.

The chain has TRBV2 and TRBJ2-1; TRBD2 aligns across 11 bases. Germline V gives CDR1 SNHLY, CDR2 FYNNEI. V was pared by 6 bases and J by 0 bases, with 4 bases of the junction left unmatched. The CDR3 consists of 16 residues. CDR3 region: CASRRLAGSSYNEQFF. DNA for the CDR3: TGTGCCAGCAGACGACTAGCGGGGAGCTCCTACAATGAGCAGTTCTTC.

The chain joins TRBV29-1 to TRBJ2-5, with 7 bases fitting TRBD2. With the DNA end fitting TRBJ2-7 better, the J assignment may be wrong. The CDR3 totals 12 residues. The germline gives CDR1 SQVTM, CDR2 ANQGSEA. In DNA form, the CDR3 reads TGCAGCGTCCTACTAGCGTACTACGAGCAGTACTTC. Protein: CSVLLAYYEQYF.

Written as DNA, the CDR3 is TGTGCCAGCAGTGAAGATTTGGCTAGCGGGATCTCCTACAATGAGCAGTTCTTC. Translation: CASSEDLASGISYNEQFF. This chain connects TRBV2 to TRBJ2-1; 9 bases line up with TRBD2. The CDR3 runs 18 residues. Trimming removed 1 base from V and 0 bases from J; junction bases left unmatched: 7. In germline, CDR1 is SNHLY, CDR2 FYNNEI. The whole variable domain, remainder taken from reference TRBV2 and TRBJ2-1, is EPEVTQTPSHQVTQMGQEVILRCVPISNHLYFYWYRQILGQKVEFLVSFYNNEISEKSEIFDDQFSVERPDGSNFTLKIRSTKLEDSAMYFCASSEDLASGISYNEQFFGPGTRLTVL.

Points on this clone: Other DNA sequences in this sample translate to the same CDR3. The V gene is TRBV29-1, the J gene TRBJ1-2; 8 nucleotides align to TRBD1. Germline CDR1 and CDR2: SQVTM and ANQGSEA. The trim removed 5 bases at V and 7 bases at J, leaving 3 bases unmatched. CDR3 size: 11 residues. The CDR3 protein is CSVQGAGGYTF. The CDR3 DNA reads TGCAGCGTTCAGGGGGCGGGTGGCTACACCTTC. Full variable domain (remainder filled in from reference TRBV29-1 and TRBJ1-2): SAVISQKPSRDICQRGTSLTIQCQVDSQVTMMFWYRQQPGQSLTLIATANQGSEATYESGFVIDKFPISRPNLTFSTLTVSNMSPEDSSIYLCSVQGAGGYTFGSGTRLTVV.

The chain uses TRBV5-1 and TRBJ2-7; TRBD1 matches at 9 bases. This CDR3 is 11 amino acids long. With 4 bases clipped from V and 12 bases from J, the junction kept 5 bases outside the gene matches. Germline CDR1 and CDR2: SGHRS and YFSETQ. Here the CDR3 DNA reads TGCGCCAGCAGCGACGGGACAGGGAGGTACTTC. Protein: CASSDGTGRYF. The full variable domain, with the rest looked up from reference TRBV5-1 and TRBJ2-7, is KAGVTQTPRYLIKTRGQQVTLSCSPISGHRSVSWYQQTPGQGLQFLFEYFSETQRNKGNFPGRFSGRQFSNSRSEMNVSTLELGDSALYLCASSDGTGRYFGPGTRLTVT.

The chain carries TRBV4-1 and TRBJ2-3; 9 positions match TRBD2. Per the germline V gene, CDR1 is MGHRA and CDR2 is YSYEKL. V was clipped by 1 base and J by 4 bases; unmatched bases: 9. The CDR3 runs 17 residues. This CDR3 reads CASSQGRAGGPADTQYF. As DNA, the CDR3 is TGCGCCAGCAGCCAAGGTAGGGCGGGAGGGCCCGCAGATACGCAGTATTTT.

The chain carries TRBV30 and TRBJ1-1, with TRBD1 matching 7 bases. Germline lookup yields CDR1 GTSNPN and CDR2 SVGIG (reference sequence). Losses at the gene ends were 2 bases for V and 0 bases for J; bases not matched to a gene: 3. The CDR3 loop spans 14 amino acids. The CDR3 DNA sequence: TGTGCCTGGAGTAGGGGGCGCATGAACACTGAAGCTTTCTTT. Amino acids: CAWSRGRMNTEAFF.

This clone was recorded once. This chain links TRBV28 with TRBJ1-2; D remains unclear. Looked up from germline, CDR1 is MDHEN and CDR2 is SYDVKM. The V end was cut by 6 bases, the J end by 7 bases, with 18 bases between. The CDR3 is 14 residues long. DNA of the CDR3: TGTGCCAGCAGCCCTTTCGGGTCGCGGAGTGGCTACACCTTC. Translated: CASSPFGSRSGYTF.

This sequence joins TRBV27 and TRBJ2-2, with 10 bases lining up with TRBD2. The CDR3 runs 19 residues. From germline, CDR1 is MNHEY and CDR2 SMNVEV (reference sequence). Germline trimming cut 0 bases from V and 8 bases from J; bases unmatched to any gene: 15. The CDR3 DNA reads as TGTGCCAGCAGTTTATCCCAAATGGCTAGCGGGAGAATTATGGGGGAGCTGTTTTTT. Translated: CASSLSQMASGRIMGELFF.

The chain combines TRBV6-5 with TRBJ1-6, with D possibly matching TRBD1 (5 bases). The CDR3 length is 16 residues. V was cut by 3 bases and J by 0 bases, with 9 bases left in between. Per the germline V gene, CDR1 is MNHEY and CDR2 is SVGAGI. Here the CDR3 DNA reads TGTGCCAGCAGTTATGGCGGGGGCTCCTATAATTCACCCCTCCACTTT. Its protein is CASSYGGGSYNSPLHF.

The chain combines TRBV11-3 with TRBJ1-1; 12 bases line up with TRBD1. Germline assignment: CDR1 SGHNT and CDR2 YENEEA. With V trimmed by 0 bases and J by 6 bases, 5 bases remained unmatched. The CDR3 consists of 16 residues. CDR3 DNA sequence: TGTGCCAGCAGCTTAGATACGGGACAGGGGGCCGCTGAAGCTTTCTTT. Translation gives CASSLDTGQGAAEAFF. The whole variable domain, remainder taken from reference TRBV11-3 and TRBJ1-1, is EAGVVQSPRYKIIEKKQPVAFWCNPISGHNTLYWYLQNLGQGPELLIRYENEEAVDDSQLPKDRFSAERLKGVDSTLKIQPAELGDSAVYLCASSLDTGQGAAEAFFGQGTRLTVV.